This T cell receptor (beta chain) originates from a study of T cells after yellow fever vaccination. TCRdb reprocessed the 5' RACE reads via MiXCR and lists one record per CDR3 protein. The sample records around 310,000 distinct CDR3 sequences, 3.5% to 4.5% being singletons. Germline assignment: CDR1 DFQATT and CDR2 SNEGSKA (reference sequence). V was shortened by 1 base and J by 4 bases, with 13 bases between the two germline ends. There are 15 residues in the CDR3. At least ten counts were recorded for this clonotype. Its antigen is not known. General study findings and limits: Most primary-vaccination clones reappeared after the booster (96% CD4, about 88% CD8). Any FACS-sorted repertoire could hold abundant clonotypes that contaminate it from the bulk population.

The receptor comes from a man aged 18 to 29 who received the YFV17D yellow fever vaccine. Sequenced here: PBMCs, sampled 15 days after the yellow fever booster vaccination. The chain links TRBV20-1 to TRBJ2-2; D may be TRBD2 (5 bases). CDR3 bases: TGCAGTGCTAGAGGCGCCGGGGTCAGCACCGGGGAGCTGTTTTTT. This translates into CSARGAGVSTGELFF.